This T cell receptor (beta chain) came from a study of shared clonotypes between healthy human individuals. Assay runs were performed at deep level. This table comes from immunoSEQ multiplex PCR, and its TCRdb copy is limited to in-frame clones, with some not included. The sample holds some 1,100,000 clones, around 78% seen once. The CDR3 totals 13 residues. V gave up 4 bases and J gave up 0 bases, with 7 bases separating them. Germline loops: CDR1 SQVTM, CDR2 ANQGSEA. Comment on this clone: Distinct nucleotide sequences in the sample also encode this CDR3.

V usage is TRBV29-1 and J usage is TRBJ2-1; D is undetermined. Material for sequencing was memory CD4+ T cells from PBMCs. Noted subset: CD45RA-negative fraction. This TCR derives from a man aged 18 to 29 in good health. Some clones in this sample may be carry-over from other donors' samples. In nucleotides, the CDR3 is TGCAGCGTTGTAACCAGCTCCTACAATGAGCAGTTCTTC. Encoded protein: CSVVTSSYNEQFF.